The 15 T cell receptor beta chains below all came from one sample that was sequenced in a study of cytomegalovirus exposure and HLA in healthy donors. 13 Jbeta primers and 60 Vbeta primers were used for the PCR. Using immunoSEQ multiplex PCR, the repertoire was profiled, and TCRdb retains in-frame clones only, with some absent. The sample has over 100,000 clones, 76% seen once. Sequencing input: PBMCs. These receptor sequences come from a female donor in good health and CMV-seropositive.

On this clone: One end of the junction varies from germline; a read error may be responsible. This chain connects TRBV7-9 to TRBJ1-2; D call uncertain. The CDR3 runs to 12 residues. Germline CDR1 is SEHNR and CDR2 is FQNEAQ (reference sequence). The CDR3 loop is CSSRGWGLGYTF. In DNA, the CDR3 is TGTTCCAGCCGAGGGTGGGGATTAGGCTACACCTTC.

The chain has TRBV7-6 and TRBJ2-7; possibly TRBD1 for D (5 bases). Trimming stripped 2 bases from V and 3 bases from J, with 8 bases between. The germline CDR1 and CDR2 sequences are SGHVS and FNYEAQ. The CDR3 covers 13 residues. CDR3 nucleotide sequence: TGTGCCAGCAGCTTATTAGGGGACTACGAGCAGTACTTC. It translates to CASSLLGDYEQYF. Using reference TRBV7-6 and TRBJ2-7 for the parts outside the CDR3, the full variable domain is GAGVSQSPRYKVTKRGQDVALRCDPISGHVSLYWYRQALGQGPEFLTYFNYEAQQDKSGLPNDRFSAERPEGSISTLTIQRTEQRDSAMYRCASSLLGDYEQYFGPGTRLTVT.

The rearrangement links TRBV15 to TRBJ1-3; D call uncertain. Germline lookup yields CDR1 LNHNV and CDR2 YYDKDF (reference sequence). Trimming cost V 1 base and J 4 bases, with 14 bases left between them. This CDR3 spans 16 amino acids. Here the CDR3 DNA reads TGTGCCACCAGCAGAGCCCGCACCGGGGAAGGAAACACCATATATTTT. Translation gives CATSRARTGEGNTIYF.

This clone came up once. The chain uses TRBV6-1 and TRBJ1-5; 8 bases are a match to TRBD1. The V gene's germline CDR1 is MNHNS and CDR2 SASEGT. Trimming at V came to 6 bases and at J to 7 bases, leaving 5 bases not matched to a gene. CDR3 length equals 13 residues. CDR3 sequence: CASRSTGDQPQHF. In DNA form, the CDR3 reads TGTGCCAGCAGGTCGACAGGGGACCAGCCCCAGCATTTT.

The chain joins TRBV27 to TRBJ1-6; 7 positions agree with TRBD1. Germline CDR1 reads MNHEY; CDR2 reads SMNVEV (reference sequence). The CDR3 runs to 14 residues. The trim removed 6 bases at V and 4 bases at J, leaving 3 bases unmatched. Written as DNA, the CDR3 is TGTGCCAGCAGCCAGGGACAGTATAATTCACCCCTCCACTTT. Protein product: CASSQGQYNSPLHF.

V and J are TRBV7-9 and TRBJ2-3; D might be TRBD2 (6 bases). The germline CDR1 and CDR2 sequences are SEHNR and FQNEAQ (reference sequence). The CDR3 is made up of 14 amino acids. With 7 bases removed from V and 5 bases from J, the gap between germline ends came to 16 bases. The CDR3 is CASIRYGGIDTQYF. The CDR3 DNA is TGTGCCAGCATCCGTTACGGGGGAATAGATACGCAGTATTTT.

This rearrangement joins TRBV7-9 to TRBJ2-1; D uncertain. Germline V CDR1 and CDR2: SEHNR, FQNEAQ (reference sequence). CDR3 length: 13 residues. With 6 bases removed from V and 0 bases from J, the gap between germline ends came to 6 bases. This chain's CDR3 is CASRAGSYNEQFF. CDR3 bases: TGTGCCAGCAGGGCTGGCTCCTACAATGAGCAGTTCTTC.

This chain connects TRBV25-1 to TRBJ1-3; D remains unclear. In germline, CDR1 is MGHDK, CDR2 SYGVNS. The CDR3 has 16 amino acids. V lost 2 bases to trimming and J lost 1 base, with 12 bases between them. The CDR3 loop reads CASSEQPWASGNTIYF. The CDR3 nucleotides are TGTGCCAGCAGTGAACAACCGTGGGCATCTGGAAACACCATATATTTT.

This chain uses TRBV6-1 with TRBJ1-2; 9 nucleotides line up with TRBD1. CDR1 and CDR2 (germline): MNHNS, SASEGT. Trimming removed 9 bases from V and 4 bases from J; junction bases left unmatched: 12. The CDR3 extends over 15 amino acids. CDR3 amino acids: CASAFGTGRSYGYTF. CDR3 nucleotide sequence: TGTGCCAGTGCGTTTGGGACAGGGCGTAGCTATGGCTACACCTTC.

Only a few counts were recorded for this clone. The chain has TRBV10-1 and TRBJ2-1; D gene ambiguous. Trimming removed 0 bases at V and 2 bases at J, with 11 bases between. Germline lookup yields CDR1 WNHNN and CDR2 SYGVQD (reference sequence). This CDR3 is 16 amino acids long. The CDR3 DNA sequence: TGCGCCAGCAGTGAGTCGGCTGGCGGTACCTACAATGAGCAGTTCTTC. Residues: CASSESAGGTYNEQFF.

This sequence joins TRBV5-6 and TRBJ2-1; 7 nucleotides agree with TRBD1. J gave up 9 bases and V 2 bases, and 14 bases lay outside the gene matches. This CDR3 has 16 residues. The germline V gene encodes CDR1 SGHDT and CDR2 YYEEEE. The DNA of the CDR3 is TGTGCCAGCAGCTTAAAGGGGGCTAGCATGGTCGGTGAGCAGTTCTTC. This encodes CASSLKGASMVGEQFF.

The V gene is TRBV7-2, the J gene TRBJ1-5; possibly TRBD1 for D (6 bases). Germline V gene data show CDR1 as SGHTA and CDR2 as FQGNSA. Trimming took off 5 bases at V and 8 bases at J, with 19 bases between the two ends. This CDR3 is built from 15 residues. CDR3 protein: CASSVALGGSKPQHF. In DNA, the CDR3 is TGTGCCAGCAGCGTCGCGTTAGGGGGAAGTAAGCCCCAGCATTTT. Together with reference TRBV7-2 and TRBJ1-5, the CDR3 gives the full variable domain: GAGVSQSPSNKVTEKGKDVELRCDPISGHTALYWYRQSLGQGLEFLIYFQGNSAPDKSGLPSDRFSAERTGGSVSTLTIQRTQQEDSAVYLCASSVALGGSKPQHFGDGTRLSIL.

The chain employs TRBV18 and TRBJ2-5; TRBD1 agrees at 9 bases. The J segment lost 2 bases and the V segment lost 2 bases, leaving 9 bases of the junction unmatched. This CDR3 spans 17 amino acids. CDR1 is KGHSH, CDR2 LQKENI, per germline. CDR3 residues: CASSPKGGQGTQETQYF. The CDR3 nucleotides are TGTGCCAGCTCACCAAAGGGTGGACAGGGGACACAAGAGACCCAGTACTTC.

On this clone: Distinct nucleotide sequences in the sample also encode this CDR3. The gene calls are TRBV5-1 and TRBJ2-5; TRBD1 agrees at 8 bases. Trimming cost V 1 base and J 2 bases; bases outside gene matches: 1. The CDR3 runs 14 residues. Germline V gene sequence: CDR1 SGHRS, CDR2 YFSETQ. In nucleotides, the CDR3 is TGCGCCAGCAGCTTGACAGGGGGGCAAGAGACCCAGTACTTC. This codes for CASSLTGGQETQYF.

V usage is TRBV5-6 and J usage is TRBJ2-5; D may be TRBD1 (5 bases). This CDR3 region has 15 residues. Germline assignment: CDR1 SGHDT and CDR2 YYEEEE. V shed 0 bases and J shed 1 base, with 10 bases lying between them. Here the CDR3 reads CASSLVDNRQETQYF. The CDR3 region has the DNA TGTGCCAGCAGCTTGGTGGACAACCGCCAAGAGACCCAGTACTTC.